These T cell receptor beta chains were read from a single sample in a study of cytomegalovirus exposure and HLA in healthy donors. The method was immunoSEQ multiplex PCR; TCRdb's version includes in-frame clones alone and lacks a portion of them. The sample contains over 130,000 clones, 79% of which appear only once. The source material was PBMCs. These receptors were taken from a man aged 50 or older in good health and CMV-seropositive. Both conserved end residues are part of each CDR3. Fields, in order: J gene, D gene, V gene, CDR3 protein. D genes are given only for firm matches.

J gene: TRBJ2-5; D gene: TRBD2; V gene: TRBV7-9; CDR3 protein: CASSARGTSETQYF
J gene: TRBJ2-5; D gene: TRBD2; V gene: TRBV28; CDR3 protein: CASSFGGRGRFVGETQYF
J gene: TRBJ2-2; D gene: TRBD2; V gene: TRBV7-9; CDR3 protein: CASRLAGGTPAELFF
J gene: TRBJ2-7; D gene: -; V gene: TRBV5-6; CDR3 protein: CASSKSYEQYF
J gene: TRBJ2-1; D gene: -; V gene: TRBV6-1; CDR3 protein: CASELDSSYNEQFF
J gene: TRBJ2-1; D gene: TRBD2; V gene: TRBV4-2; CDR3 protein: CASSQGDAGGSYNEQFF
J gene: TRBJ2-3; D gene: -; V gene: TRBV27; CDR3 protein: CASPSTDTQYF
J gene: TRBJ2-7; D gene: TRBD1; V gene: TRBV2; CDR3 protein: CASSGTGYEQYF
J gene: TRBJ2-1; D gene: TRBD2; V gene: TRBV5-1; CDR3 protein: CASSLEGLAYNEQFF
J gene: TRBJ2-7; D gene: -; V gene: TRBV11-2; CDR3 protein: CASSPGSEQYF
J gene: TRBJ1-4; D gene: TRBD1; V gene: TRBV27; CDR3 protein: CASNCRQGPNEKLFF
J gene: TRBJ2-7; D gene: -; V gene: TRBV7-9; CDR3 protein: CASSLEGLNYEQYF
J gene: TRBJ1-5; D gene: TRBD1; V gene: TRBV19; CDR3 protein: CASSTGQASNQPQHF
J gene: TRBJ1-2; D gene: -; V gene: TRBV29-1; CDR3 protein: CSVEPDRSGGYTF
J gene: TRBJ1-3; D gene: -; V gene: TRBV19; CDR3 protein: CASSSPGRFGGNTIYF
J gene: TRBJ2-7; D gene: -; V gene: TRBV29-1; CDR3 protein: CSVEVSGDEQYF
J gene: TRBJ1-1; D gene: -; V gene: TRBV28; CDR3 protein: CASTMAPYRNMNTEAFF
J gene: TRBJ2-7; D gene: TRBD1; V gene: TRBV19; CDR3 protein: CASSSPGTGSNEQYF
J gene: TRBJ2-2; D gene: -; V gene: TRBV10-3; CDR3 protein: CAIRHTQGNTGELFF
J gene: TRBJ2-1; D gene: TRBD2; V gene: TRBV10-3; CDR3 protein: CAISLAGGPGDEQFF
J gene: TRBJ2-7; D gene: -; V gene: TRBV7-9; CDR3 protein: CASSFQGLTIDEQYF
J gene: TRBJ2-5; D gene: -; V gene: TRBV11-2; CDR3 protein: CASSYGTTQYF
J gene: TRBJ1-1; D gene: -; V gene: TRBV5-5; CDR3 protein: CASSLLDTEAFF
J gene: TRBJ2-1; D gene: -; V gene: TRBV6-5; CDR3 protein: CASRDHTRDEQFF
J gene: TRBJ1-5; D gene: TRBD1; V gene: TRBV10-2; CDR3 protein: CASSESWTGDQQPQHF
J gene: TRBJ1-2; D gene: TRBD1; V gene: TRBV9; CDR3 protein: CASSATSGTVGYGYTF
J gene: TRBJ2-5; D gene: TRBD2; V gene: TRBV29-1; CDR3 protein: CSVEDPPGTSGIETQYF
J gene: TRBJ2-7; D gene: TRBD2; V gene: TRBV19; CDR3 protein: CASRSRGVAGVIYEQYF